This is a list of T cell receptor beta chains from one sample in a study of CD8 T cell repertoires and HIV-1 epitope variants. This table comes from immunoSEQ multiplex PCR, and its TCRdb copy is limited to in-frame clones, with some not included. Among about 90,000 clones listed, roughly four fifths were seen once. What was sequenced was uncultured baseline CD8+ T cells from peripheral blood mononuclear cells (PBMCs). These receptors came from a male donor with HIV. CDR3s include the opening cysteine and the closing phenylalanine or tryptophan. Each record gives: D gene, V gene, J gene, clone size, CDR3 length, CDR3 DNA, CDR3 protein. A D gene is named only where the DNA matches it firmly. Size tells how often a clone was seen (once, few, many) or the class of an expanded clone, and some rows leave it out.

.	TRBV23-1	TRBJ2-6	.	18	TGCGCCAGCAGTCAATCGCGCAGCCCAAACTCTGGGGCCAACGTCCTGACTTTC	CASSQSRSPNSGANVLTF
TRBD2	TRBV13	TRBJ2-1	few	17	TGTGCCAGCAGCTTAAGTCGGGGACTAGGGTCCTACAATGAGCAGTTCTTC	CASSLSRGLGSYNEQFF
.	TRBV27	TRBJ2-7	.	16	TGTGCCAGCAGCGCTTGGCGGGCCCAAAGCTCCTACGAGCAGTACTTC	CASSAWRAQSSYEQYF
.	TRBV28	TRBJ1-4	.	13	TGTGCCAGCAGTTGGGAATCTAATGAAAAACTGTTTTTT	CASSWESNEKLFF
.	TRBV28	TRBJ1-3	.	14	TGTGCCAGCAGTTCACAGGGAGCTGGAAACACCATATATTTT	CASSSQGAGNTIYF
.	TRBV10-3	TRBJ1-1	.	13	TGTGCCATCACCCACAGGGACAACACTGAAGCTTTCTTT	CAITHRDNTEAFF
.	TRBV6-1	TRBJ2-5	.	15	TGTGCCAGCAGTGAATATGATGCAGGGGCAGAGACCCAGTACTTC	CASSEYDAGAETQYF
TRBD2	TRBV6-6	TRBJ2-7	.	12	TGTGCCAGCAGCCCGGGGGGGGGCGAGCAGTACTTC	CASSPGGGEQYF
.	TRBV28	TRBJ2-6	.	16	TGTGCCGTCAAAGGCTCTCAGGGTGTGGGGGCCAACGTCCTGACTTTC	CAVKGSQGVGANVLTF
TRBD2	TRBV5-1	TRBJ2-5	.	15	TGCGCCAGCAGCTGGTCCGGGACTAGCGGGGGGGCCCAGTACTTC	CASSWSGTSGGAQYF
.	TRBV5-1	TRBJ2-3	.	11	TGCGCCAGCCACAGCACAGATACGCAGTATTTT	CASHSTDTQYF
.	TRBV28	TRBJ2-7	few	14	TGTGCCAGCAGTGTCCAGGGGGTCCCAGAACGGGGGGACTTC	CASSVQGVPERGDF
.	TRBV18	TRBJ1-1	few	14	TGTGCCAGCTCATCAGGAGTTCCGAACACTGAAGCTTTCTTT	CASSSGVPNTEAFF
.	TRBV27	TRBJ2-4	.	14	TGTGCCAGCAGTTCGGTTTTAGCCAAAAACATTCAGTACTTC	CASSSVLAKNIQYF
TRBD1	TRBV7-6	TRBJ1-4	.	14	TGTGCCAGCAGCCCGGGGACAGGGGGGGAAAAACTGTTTTTT	CASSPGTGGEKLFF